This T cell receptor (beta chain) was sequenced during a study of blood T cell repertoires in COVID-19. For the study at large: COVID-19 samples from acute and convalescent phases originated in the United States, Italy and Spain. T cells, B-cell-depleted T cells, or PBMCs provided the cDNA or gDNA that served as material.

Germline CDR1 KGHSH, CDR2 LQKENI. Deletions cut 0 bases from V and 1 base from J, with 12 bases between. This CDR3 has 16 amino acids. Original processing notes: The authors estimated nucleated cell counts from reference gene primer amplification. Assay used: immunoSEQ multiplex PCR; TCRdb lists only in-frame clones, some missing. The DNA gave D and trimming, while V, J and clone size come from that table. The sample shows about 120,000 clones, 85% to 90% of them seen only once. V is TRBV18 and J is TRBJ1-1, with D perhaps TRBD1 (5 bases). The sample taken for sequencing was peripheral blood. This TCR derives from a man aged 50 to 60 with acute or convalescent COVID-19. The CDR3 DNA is TGTGCCAGCTCACCACCGATCCCCAGGGAGAACACTGAAGCTTTCTTT. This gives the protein CASSPPIPRENTEAFF.